The 2 T cell receptor beta chains below all came from one sample that was sequenced in a study of blood T cell repertoires in COVID-19. This table comes from immunoSEQ multiplex PCR, and its TCRdb copy is limited to in-frame clones, with some not included. This table has 120,000 or so clones, over 75% appearing once. The sample taken for sequencing was peripheral blood. The receptors stem from a woman older than 75 with acute or convalescent COVID-19.

The chain couples TRBV15 to TRBJ2-1; D is ambiguous. The germline V gene encodes CDR1 LNHNV and CDR2 YYDKDF (reference sequence). The CDR3 is made up of 15 amino acids. Trimming cost V 1 base and J 0 bases, with 7 bases left between them. The CDR3 loop is CATSRGASSYNEQFF. The CDR3 nucleotides are TGTGCCACCAGCAGAGGGGCGAGCTCCTACAATGAGCAGTTCTTC.

In this sample, this clone turned up once. The rearrangement links TRBV5-4 to TRBJ2-2, with D perhaps TRBD2 (6 bases). The V gene lost 2 bases and the J gene lost 2 bases, with 7 bases spanning the gap. This CDR3 has 14 residues. Germline V gives CDR1 SGHNT, CDR2 YYREEE (reference sequence). CDR3 protein: CASSFSGNTGELFF. The CDR3 DNA reads TGTGCCAGCAGCTTTAGCGGAAACACCGGGGAGCTGTTTTTT. The variable domain in full, with the rest retrieved from reference TRBV5-4 and TRBJ2-2, is ETGVTQSPTHLIKTRGQQVTLRCSSQSGHNTVSWYQQALGQGPQFIFQYYREEENGRGNFPPRFSGLQFPNYSSELNVNALELDDSALYLCASSFSGNTGELFFGEGSRLTVL.